These 3 T cell receptor beta chains originate from one sample sequenced in a study of control samples from healthy donors and cancer patients. TCRdb's table, derived via immunoSEQ multiplex PCR, lists solely in-frame clones and lacks some. Of about 92,000 clones in the sample, roughly four fifths were seen once. Sequencing was carried out using blood. The origin of the receptors is a woman aged 55-70 years in good health.

The V call is TRBV7-2, the J call TRBJ2-7; 9 bases map to TRBD2. Germline values: CDR1 SGHTA, CDR2 FQGNSA. This CDR3 comprises 17 residues. V lost 4 bases to trimming and J lost 2 bases; unmatched junction nucleotides: 12. For the CDR3, the DNA is TGTGCCAGCAGCTCCTCGGTAGGGCGGGGGGGGCCCTACGAGCAGTACTTC. Translation: CASSSSVGRGGPYEQYF.

This sequence joins TRBV9 and TRBJ1-3; D gene uncertain. Germline loops: CDR1 SGDLS, CDR2 YYNGEE. The length of the CDR3 is 12 residues. Trimming stripped 6 bases from V and 0 bases from J, with 4 bases between. CDR3 DNA: TGTGCCAGCAAGTCCTCTGGAAACACCATATATTTT. Protein: CASKSSGNTIYF. Full variable domain (missing parts from reference TRBV9 and TRBJ1-3): DSGVTQTPKHLITATGQRVTLRCSPRSGDLSVYWYQQSLDQGLQFLIQYYNGEERAKGNILERFSAQQFPDLHSELNLSSLELGDSALYFCASKSSGNTIYFGEGSWLTVV.

The genes are TRBV19 and TRBJ1-1; TRBD1 aligns across 9 bases. Germline trimming cut 6 bases from V and 6 bases from J; bases unmatched to any gene: 5. Per germline, CDR1 LNHDA and CDR2 SQIVND (reference sequence). The CDR3 spans 13 residues. The CDR3 spells CASRDRGGSEAFF. The CDR3 nucleotides read TGTGCCAGTAGAGACAGGGGGGGTTCTGAAGCTTTCTTT.